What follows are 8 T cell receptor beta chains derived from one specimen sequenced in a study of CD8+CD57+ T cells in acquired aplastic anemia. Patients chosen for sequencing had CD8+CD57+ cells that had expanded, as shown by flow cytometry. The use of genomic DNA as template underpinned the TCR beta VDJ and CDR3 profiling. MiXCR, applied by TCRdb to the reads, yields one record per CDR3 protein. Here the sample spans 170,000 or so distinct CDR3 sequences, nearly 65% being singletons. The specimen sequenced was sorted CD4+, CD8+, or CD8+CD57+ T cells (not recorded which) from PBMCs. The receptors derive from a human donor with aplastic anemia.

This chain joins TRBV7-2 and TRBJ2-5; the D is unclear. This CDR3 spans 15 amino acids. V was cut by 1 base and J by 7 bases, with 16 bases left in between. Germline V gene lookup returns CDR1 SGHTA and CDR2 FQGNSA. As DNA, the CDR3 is TGTGCCAGCAGCTTAGAAGGGCGCCGGGTAGTGACCCAGTACTTC. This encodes CASSLEGRRVVTQYF.

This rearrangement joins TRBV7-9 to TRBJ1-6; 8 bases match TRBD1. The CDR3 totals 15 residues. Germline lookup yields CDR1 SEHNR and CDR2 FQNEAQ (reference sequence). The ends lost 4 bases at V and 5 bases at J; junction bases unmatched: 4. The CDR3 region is CASSSQTGDNSPLHF. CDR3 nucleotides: TGTGCCAGCAGCTCCCAGACAGGGGATAATTCACCCCTCCACTTT.

The CDR3 protein is CASSLRTSGTYNEQFF. DNA for the CDR3: TGTGCCAGCAGCTTGAGGACTAGCGGTACCTACAATGAGCAGTTCTTC. The V and J genes are TRBV5-6 and TRBJ2-1; 10 bases align to TRBD2. CDR1 is SGHDT, CDR2 YYEEEE, per germline. The CDR3 covers 16 residues. Losses at the gene ends were 1 base for V and 2 bases for J; bases not matched to a gene: 3.

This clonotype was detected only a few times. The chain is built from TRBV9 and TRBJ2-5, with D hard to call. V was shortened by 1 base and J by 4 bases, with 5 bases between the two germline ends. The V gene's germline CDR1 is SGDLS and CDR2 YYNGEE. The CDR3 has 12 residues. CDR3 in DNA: TGTGCCAGCAGCGTATCAGGAGAGACCCAGTACTTC. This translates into CASSVSGETQYF.

The CDR3 nucleotides read TGTGCTAGTGGTTTGGAATTAGGCCAAGGGGAAAAACTGTTTTTT. This codes for CASGLELGQGEKLFF. The rearrangement joins TRBV12-5 to TRBJ1-4; D is uncertain. Per the germline V gene, CDR1 is LGHNT and CDR2 is FRNRAP. V was cut by 1 base and J by 8 bases, with 14 bases left in between. The CDR3 totals 15 residues.

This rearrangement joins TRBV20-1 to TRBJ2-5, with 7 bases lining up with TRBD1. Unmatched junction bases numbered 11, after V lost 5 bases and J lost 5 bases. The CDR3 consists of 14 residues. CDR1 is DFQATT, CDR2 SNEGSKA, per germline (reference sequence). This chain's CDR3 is CSAPRTGAVETQYF. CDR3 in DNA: TGCAGTGCTCCCCGGACAGGAGCGGTGGAGACCCAGTACTTC.

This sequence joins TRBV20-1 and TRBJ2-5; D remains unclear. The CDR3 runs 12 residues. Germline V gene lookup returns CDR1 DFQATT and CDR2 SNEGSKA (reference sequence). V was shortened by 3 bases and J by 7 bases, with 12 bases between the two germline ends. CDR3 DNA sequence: TGCAGTGCTAGTTCTCCACGCGGGACCCAGTACTTC. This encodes CSASSPRGTQYF.

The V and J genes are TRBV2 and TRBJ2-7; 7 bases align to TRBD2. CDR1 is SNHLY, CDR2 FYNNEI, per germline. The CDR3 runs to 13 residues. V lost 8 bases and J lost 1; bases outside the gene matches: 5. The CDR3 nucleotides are TGTGCCAGCGGGGGGGTTGGGTCCTACGAGCAGTACTTC. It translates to CASGGVGSYEQYF.